Sequencing of this T cell receptor beta chain was carried out in a study of identifying expanded T cells in peripheral blood. Study-wide points: About 1.2 clones differed between technical replicates, versus around 15 and 19 over time.

Germline assignment: CDR1 LNHNV and CDR2 YYDKDF (reference sequence). The CDR3 is 16 amino acids. Trimming took off 3 bases at V and 4 bases at J, with 16 bases between the two ends. In regard to this clone: What it binds is unknown.

Assay used: immunoSEQ multiplex PCR; TCRdb lists only in-frame clones, some missing. This sample carries about 94,000 clones, roughly 86% of them seen once, and the ten largest clones take approximately 6%. The sample was blood. This clonotype was obtained from a person aged 18 to 70 in good health. V is TRBV15 and J is TRBJ2-1; D is possibly TRBD1 or TRBD2 (6 bases each). CDR3 bases: TGTGCCACCAGCAGGGGGCTATGGGGGGCGTACAATGAGCAGTTCTTC. Translating gives CATSRGLWGAYNEQFF.